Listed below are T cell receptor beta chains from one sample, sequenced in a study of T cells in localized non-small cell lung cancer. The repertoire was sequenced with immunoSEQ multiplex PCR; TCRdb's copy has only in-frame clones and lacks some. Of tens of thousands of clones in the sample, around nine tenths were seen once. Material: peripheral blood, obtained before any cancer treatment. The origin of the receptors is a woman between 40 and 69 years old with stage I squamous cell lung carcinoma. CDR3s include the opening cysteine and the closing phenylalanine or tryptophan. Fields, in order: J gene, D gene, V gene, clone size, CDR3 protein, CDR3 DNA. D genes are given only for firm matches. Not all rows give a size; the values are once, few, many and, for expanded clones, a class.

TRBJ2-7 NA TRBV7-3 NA CASSLKRLRGQYF TGTGCCAGCAGCTTAAAGAGGCTACGAGGGCAGTACTTC
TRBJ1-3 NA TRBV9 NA CASSVVGAGVNTIYF TGTGCCAGCAGCGTAGTAGGGGCAGGGGTGAACACCATATATTTT
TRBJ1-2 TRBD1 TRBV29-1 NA CSAAGTAANYGYTF TGCAGCGCCGCAGGGACAGCAGCTAACTATGGCTACACCTTC
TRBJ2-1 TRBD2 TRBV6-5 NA CASSLAGAGYNEQFF TGTGCCAGCAGTCTAGCGGGGGCAGGATACAATGAGCAGTTCTTC
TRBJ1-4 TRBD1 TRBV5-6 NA CASSLGPGTANEKLFF TGTGCCAGCAGCTTGGGGCCTGGGACAGCTAATGAAAAACTGTTTTTT
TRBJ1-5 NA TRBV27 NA CASSRDLRQPGQPQHF TGTGCCAGCAGCCGAGACCTTCGACAGCCGGGACAGCCCCAGCATTTT
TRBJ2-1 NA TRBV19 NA CASSIVVAGSNEQFF TGTGCCAGTAGTATAGTAGTTGCAGGGTCCAATGAGCAGTTCTTC
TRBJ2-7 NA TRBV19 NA CASSSGLESSYEQYF TGTGCCAGTAGTTCGGGACTGGAGAGCTCCTACGAGCAGTACTTC
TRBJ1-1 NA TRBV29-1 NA CSVAGRGRTEAFF TGCAGCGTTGCAGGAAGGGGAAGGACTGAAGCTTTCTTT
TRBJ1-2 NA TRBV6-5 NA CASSPLESNYGYTF TGTGCCAGCAGCCCCCTTGAGTCTAACTATGGCTACACCTTC
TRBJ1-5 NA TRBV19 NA CASSIESVRKYQPQHF TGTGCCAGTAGTATAGAGTCAGTCCGAAAATATCAGCCCCAGCATTTT
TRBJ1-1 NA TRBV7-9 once CASFPEQLGGTEAFF TGTGCCAGCTTTCCCGAGCAACTCGGAGGCACTGAAGCTTTCTTT
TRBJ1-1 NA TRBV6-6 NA CASSYSKAGRTEAFF TGTGCCAGCAGTTACTCGAAGGCAGGCCGCACTGAAGCTTTCTTT
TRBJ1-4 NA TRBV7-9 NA CASSLEFLGGATNEKLFF TGTGCCAGCAGCTTAGAATTCTTGGGTGGCGCAACTAATGAAAAACTGTTTTTT
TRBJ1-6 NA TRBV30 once CACPGISSYNSPLHF TGTGCCTGCCCAGGGATAAGCTCCTATAATTCACCCCTCCACTTT
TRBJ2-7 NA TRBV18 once CASSRGISYEQYF TGTGCCAGCTCACGGGGGATCTCCTACGAGCAGTACTTC
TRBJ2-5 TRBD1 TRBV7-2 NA CASSYTGGGETQYF TGTGCCAGCAGTTACACAGGGGGCGGAGAGACCCAGTACTTC
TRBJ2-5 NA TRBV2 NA CASSAGGPETQYF TGTGCCAGCAGTGCCGGGGGGCCCGAGACCCAGTACTTC
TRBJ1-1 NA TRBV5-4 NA CASSLEGGIGEAFF TGTGCCAGCAGCTTGGAGGGGGGGATCGGTGAAGCTTTCTTT
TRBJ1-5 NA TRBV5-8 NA CASSSGENQPQHF TGTGCCAGCAGCTCCGGTGAGAATCAGCCCCAGCATTTT
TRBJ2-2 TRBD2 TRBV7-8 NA CASSPGLRGTYTGELFF TGTGCCAGCAGCCCCGGCCTGCGGGGGACCTACACCGGGGAGCTGTTTTTT
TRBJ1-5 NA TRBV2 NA CASSEGRGWGNQPQHF TGTGCCAGCAGTGAAGGGCGGGGCTGGGGCAATCAGCCCCAGCATTTT
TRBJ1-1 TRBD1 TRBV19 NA CASSTTGIRNTEAFF TGTGCCAGTAGTACGACAGGGATCCGCAACACTGAAGCTTTCTTT
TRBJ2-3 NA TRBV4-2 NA CASSPRGGITDTQYF TGTGCCAGCAGCCCGCGGGGCGGAATCACAGATACGCAGTATTTT
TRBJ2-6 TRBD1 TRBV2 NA CASTLDRGTSGANVLTF TGTGCCAGCACCTTGGACAGGGGGACCTCTGGGGCCAACGTCCTGACTTTC
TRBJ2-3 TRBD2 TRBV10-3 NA CAISELSGGAGADTQYF TGTGCCATCAGTGAGTTGAGCGGGGGGGCCGGGGCAGATACGCAGTATTTT
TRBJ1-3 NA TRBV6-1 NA CASTPGGAGNTIYF TGTGCCAGCACCCCGGGGGGGGCTGGAAACACCATATATTTT
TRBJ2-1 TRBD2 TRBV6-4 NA CASSEISGGSSHNEQFF TGTGCCAGCAGTGAGATTAGCGGGGGGAGTTCTCACAATGAGCAGTTCTTC
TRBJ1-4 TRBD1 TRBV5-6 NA CASSLMTGPEKLFF TGTGCCAGCAGCTTGATGACAGGGCCCGAAAAACTGTTTTTT